These 11 T cell receptor beta chains share one sample of origin, sequenced in a study of blood T cell repertoires in COVID-19. Generated by immunoSEQ multiplex PCR, the TCRdb table keeps only in-frame clones and is missing some. The table records some 200,000 clones, about 87% of them present only once. Sequenced input: PBMCs or T cells enriched from blood (not recorded which). These receptors all stem from a young woman who had recovered from COVID-19.

The gene calls are TRBV3-1 (or the pseudogene TRBV3-2) and TRBJ1-2, with TRBD1 matching over 9 bases. J was trimmed by 8 bases and V by 2 bases; bases with no gene match: 9. The CDR3 covers 15 residues. Germline CDR1 reads LGHDT; CDR2 reads YNNKEL (reference sequence). This CDR3 is CASSQTLQGAQGYTF. For the CDR3, the DNA is TGTGCCAGCAGCCAAACGTTACAGGGGGCGCAAGGCTACACCTTC.

This rearrangement joins TRBV7-2 to TRBJ2-3; 10 nucleotides agree with TRBD2. This CDR3 has 17 residues. Unmatched junction bases numbered 4, after V lost 0 bases and J lost 1 base. Germline CDR1 reads SGHTA; CDR2 reads FQGNSA. The CDR3 DNA follows: TGTGCCAGCAGCTTAGCGATCCTAGCGGGGGGCACAGATACGCAGTATTTT. Encoded protein: CASSLAILAGGTDTQYF.

This chain connects TRBV19 to TRBJ1-2, with no clear D. The V end lost 5 bases, the J end lost 3 bases, and 16 bases lay between the germline ends. Germline V lookup: CDR1 LNHDA, CDR2 SQIVND (reference sequence). The CDR3 is 15 residues long. The CDR3 here is CASSPQLFFYYGYTF. The CDR3 region has the DNA TGTGCCAGTAGTCCACAGCTCTTCTTTTACTATGGCTACACCTTC.

V usage is TRBV9 and J usage is TRBJ2-7; 12 nucleotides agree with TRBD1. This CDR3 has 15 residues. CDR1 and CDR2 (germline): SGDLS, YYNGEE. Trimming took 4 bases from V and 3 from J; bases not matched to a gene: 5. The CDR3 region is CASSPGTGGYYEQYF. DNA for the CDR3: TGTGCCAGCAGCCCCGGGACAGGGGGCTACTACGAGCAGTACTTC. Full variable domain (rest looked up from reference TRBV9 and TRBJ2-7): DSGVTQTPKHLITATGQRVTLRCSPRSGDLSVYWYQQSLDQGLQFLIQYYNGEERAKGNILERFSAQQFPDLHSELNLSSLELGDSALYFCASSPGTGGYYEQYFGPGTRLTVT.

The CDR3 DNA follows: TGTGCCAGCTCGGCGACAGGGCAATCAAGTTCACCCCTCCACTTT. Translating it yields CASSATGQSSSPLHF. V usage is TRBV7-8 and J usage is TRBJ1-6; 7 nucleotides align to TRBD1. Germline assignment: CDR1 SGHVS and CDR2 FQNEAQ. The CDR3 sequence is 15 residues long. V shed 8 bases and J 9 bases; nucleotides not matched to a gene: 13.

The V gene is TRBV28, the J gene TRBJ1-2; maybe TRBD1 (6 bases). Germline V CDR1 and CDR2: MDHEN, SYDVKM. Trimming removed 7 bases from V and 8 bases from J, with 14 bases in between. The CDR3 covers 12 residues. DNA of the CDR3: TGTGCCAGCAATACAGGGAGGGGCGGCTACACCTTC. Translation gives CASNTGRGGYTF.

CDR3 in DNA: TGCGCCAGCAGCCAAGCAGGGCTCGGGACACCGACTGAAGCTTTCTTT. This sequence encodes CASSQAGLGTPTEAFF. V usage is TRBV4-3 and J usage is TRBJ1-1; the D gene is possibly TRBD1 (6 bases). Deletions cut 1 base from V and 5 bases from J, with 17 bases between. The CDR3 has 16 amino acids. From germline, CDR1 is LGHNA and CDR2 YSLEER.

The CDR3 DNA reads TGTGCCAGCAGCTTTCAGGGCATCCAGGGCAATCAGCCCCAGCATTTT. Translation gives CASSFQGIQGNQPQHF. J is TRBJ1-5 and V is TRBV5-6; perhaps TRBD1 as D (5 bases). This CDR3 has 16 residues. Per the germline V gene, CDR1 is SGHDT and CDR2 is YYEEEE. V was pared by 2 bases and J by 2 bases, with 14 bases between.

This clone was detected ten times or more. The genes are TRBV7-9 and TRBJ1-1, with 7 bases fitting TRBD1. The V gene end was trimmed by 5 bases and the J gene end by 1 base; junction bases not matched to a gene: 7. Germline CDR1 SEHNR, CDR2 FQNEAQ (reference sequence). CDR3 size: 15 residues. CDR3 sequence reads: CASSLGDSKNTEAFF. The CDR3 DNA is TGTGCCAGCAGCCTAGGGGACAGCAAGAACACTGAAGCTTTCTTT.

The CDR3 DNA sequence: TGTGCCAGCAGTGATGTGACAGGGAATTACGAGCAGTACTTC. Encoded protein: CASSDVTGNYEQYF. The chain links TRBV2 to TRBJ2-7, with TRBD1 matching over 7 bases. CDR1 SNHLY and CDR2 FYNNEI come from the germline V gene. CDR3 length: 14 amino acids. V was clipped by 3 bases and J by 4 bases; unmatched bases: 6.

J is TRBJ1-2 and V is TRBV14; 11 nucleotides agree with TRBD1. CDR3 size: 15 residues. CDR1 is SGHDN, CDR2 FVKESK, per germline. Trimming at V came to 3 bases and at J to 4 bases, leaving 4 bases not matched to a gene. The DNA for the CDR3 is TGTGCCAGCAGCCATGGACAGGGGGCAGGCTATGGCTACACCTTC. Translated: CASSHGQGAGYGYTF. The whole variable domain, remainder taken from reference TRBV14 and TRBJ1-2, is EAGVTQFPSHSVIEKGQTVTLRCDPISGHDNLYWYRRVMGKEIKFLLHFVKESKQDESGMPNNRFLAERTGGTYSTLKVQPAELEDSGVYFCASSHGQGAGYGYTFGSGTRLTVV.